This entry is about one T cell receptor beta chain. The clone's antigen remains unknown. Base qualities are missing; no much larger clone stands one base away. This sample is part of a study of blood T cell repertoires in COVID-19 (TCRdb year 2020). Background on the whole study: The collaborator samples originated in the United States, Italy and Spain and spanned the acute and convalescent phases of COVID-19. Where HLA class I and class II types were available, the types were taken from metadata supplied by the sample provider, not from assay-based typing. Deeply sampled blood TCRbeta repertoires from subjects exposed to, actively infected with, or recovered from COVID-19 were included in the dataset. The repertoires were released in a freely available public database intended as a resource for research on the immune response to SARS-CoV-2. The material from the prospective study consisted of cDNA or gDNA derived from T cells, B-cell-depleted T cells, or PBMCs. Nearly every sample came with metadata listing a de-identified subject ID, COVID-19 status, age in years and sex. Samples came from the ongoing ImmuneRACE study (first 160 participants) plus 1,254 subjects from 6 global collaborators.

The cysteine opens and the phenylalanine closes a CDR3 of 18 amino acids. The only DNA kept is the CDR3, 54 bases in frame from the first base. In the germline V gene, CDR1 corresponds to SGHRS and CDR2 to YFSETQ. Unmatched junction bases come to 17, with V trimmed by 4 bases and J by 5 bases. The paper's findings and limits, for the study overall: Clinical and demographic metadata were provided uncurated, with the amount varying by source and participant.

Participants in the prospective study were aged roughly 18 to 89 years, lived in under 30 United States geographic areas, and enrolled through a virtual design. Cohort assignment in the prospective study relied on participant-reported clinical history from a screening survey and a study questionnaire. Recovered participants in ImmuneRACE Cohort 3 were defined by two consecutive negative NP/OP PCR tests, clearance by a healthcare professional, or resolution of symptoms. Each participant in the prospective study had whole blood, serum and a nasopharyngeal or oropharyngeal swab collected by mobile phlebotomists. Prospective study participants could optionally give additional blood draws and questionnaires over an approximately two-month period. Before DNA extraction, prospective study blood samples were shipped either frozen or at room temperature. TCRbeta CDR3 regions were amplified from genomic DNA using the immunoSEQ Assay, a bias-controlled multiplex PCR. The study's processing was this. The number of nucleated cells in each sample was estimated by amplification of reference gene primers within the assay. Sequence reads were collapsed and filtered to measure the absolute abundance of every unique TCRbeta CDR3 rearrangement. For each sample, productive Simpson clonality was calculated by taking the square root of Simpson's diversity index across productive rearrangements. TCRdb obtained this table from immuneACCESS and retained in-frame rearrangements with V and J assigned. These tables miss some clones; where compared with another copy, unresolved V genes account for less than half of the shortfall, and the remainder is unexplained. Clonal size and the V and J genes are those of that table, whereas D and trimming came from the DNA. The sample data list 300,000 to 450,000 clones, and roughly 86% of these were observed just once. In total, the top ten clones hold 1% to 1.5% of the sample.

This receptor was taken from a man between 25 and 39 years old who had recovered from COVID-19. Sequenced input: PBMCs or T cells enriched from blood (not recorded which). In this chain, TRBV5-1 is recombined with TRBJ1-4, and 7 bases in between align with TRBD1. The CDR3 amino acid sequence is: CASSPHSVRDSRNEKLFF. The nucleotide sequence is TGCGCCAGCAGCCCCCATTCTGTGCGGGACAGCAGGAATGAAAAACTGTTTTTT.